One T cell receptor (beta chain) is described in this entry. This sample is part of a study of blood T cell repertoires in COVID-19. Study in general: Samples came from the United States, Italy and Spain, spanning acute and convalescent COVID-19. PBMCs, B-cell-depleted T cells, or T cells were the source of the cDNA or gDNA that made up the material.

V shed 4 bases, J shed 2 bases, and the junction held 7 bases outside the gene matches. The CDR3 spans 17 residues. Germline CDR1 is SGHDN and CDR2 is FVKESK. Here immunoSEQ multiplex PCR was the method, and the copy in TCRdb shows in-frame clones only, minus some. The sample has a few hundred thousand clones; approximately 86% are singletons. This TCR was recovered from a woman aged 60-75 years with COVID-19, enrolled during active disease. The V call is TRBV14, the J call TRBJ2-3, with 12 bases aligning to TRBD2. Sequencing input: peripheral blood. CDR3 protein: CASSLRLAGAYTDTQYF. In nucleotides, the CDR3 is TGTGCCAGCAGCCTTCGACTAGCGGGGGCCTACACAGATACGCAGTATTTT.